The 2 T cell receptor beta chains below come from one sample, sequenced in a study of T cells in Graves' hyperthyroidism and ophthalmopathy. Amplification targeted TCR beta CDR3 regions from RNA transcripts. The HTBI set primed first-round TCR CDR3 RT-PCR. TCRdb re-called the multiplex PCR reads with MiXCR, one entry per CDR3 protein. Here the sample spans almost 600,000 distinct CDR3 sequences, roughly 13% being singletons. The specimen was blood. The receptors were sampled from a woman aged 25 to 39 with Graves' hyperthyroidism that later progressed to Graves' ophthalmopathy.

This clonotype was observed at least ten times. The J gene is TRBJ1-5, the V gene TRBV19; tentatively, D is TRBD1 (5 bases). Trimming left V 7 bases short and J 6 bases short, with 13 bases between. Germline V lookup: CDR1 LNHDA, CDR2 SQIVND (reference sequence). The CDR3 consists of 13 residues. CDR3 sequence (DNA): TGTGCCAGTAAGGGCAGGGACCCTCAGCCCCAGCATTTT. This sequence encodes CASKGRDPQPQHF.

This clonotype was observed many times. The chain recombines TRBV19 with TRBJ1-6; 9 positions match TRBD1. CDR1 LNHDA and CDR2 SQIVND come from the germline V gene (reference sequence). The V gene end was trimmed by 4 bases and the J gene end by 10 bases; junction bases not matched to a gene: 8. The CDR3 is 15 amino acids. CDR3 sequence (DNA): TGTGCCAGTAGTACCTGGGACAGGGACCAGTCACCCCTCCACTTT. Translating gives CASSTWDRDQSPLHF.